The 30 T cell receptor beta chains below come from one sample, sequenced in a study of CD8 T cells in ankylosing spondylitis. A single record per CDR3 protein comes from TCRdb applying MiXCR to the 5' RACE reads. The sample shows under 450,000 distinct CDR3 sequences, more than 20% of them seen only once. What was sequenced was blood, either unsorted or a sorted T cell fraction (not recorded which). These receptors were taken from a male donor with ankylosing spondylitis or in good health (not recorded which).

The chain links TRBV7-9 to TRBJ2-7, with TRBD1 matching over 7 bases. Germline V gives CDR1 SEHNR, CDR2 FQNEAQ (reference sequence). Trimming at V came to 1 base and at J to 5 bases, leaving 8 bases not matched to a gene. There are 15 residues in the CDR3. DNA for the CDR3: TGTGCCAGCAGCTTAGAGGCAGGGGGAATCGACGAGCAGTACTTC. This codes for CASSLEAGGIDEQYF.

The chain employs TRBV7-8 and TRBJ2-3, with a possible D match to TRBD1 (6 bases). Germline V CDR1 and CDR2: SGHVS, FQNEAQ. Trimming cost V 6 bases and J 5 bases, with 18 bases left between them. The CDR3 sequence is 15 residues long. CDR3 in amino acids: CASRLLSGTQDTQYF. Written as DNA, the CDR3 is TGTGCCAGCAGGCTCCTGTCGGGGACACAAGATACGCAGTATTTT.

The chain employs TRBV12-3 or TRBV12-4 and TRBJ2-3, with TRBD2 as a possible D gene (6 bases). This CDR3 is built from 16 residues. V lost 5 bases and J 4 bases, leaving 19 bases between the germline ends. The CDR3 coding sequence is TGTGCCAGCAGTCCCCACGGGGCGGGGTGGGCAGATACGCAGTATTTT. Translating gives CASSPHGAGWADTQYF.

This clonotype was seen a handful of times. The chain employs TRBV7-8 and TRBJ2-3, with D hard to call. V was cut by 4 bases and J by 0 bases, with 5 bases left in between. The CDR3 is made up of 13 amino acids. Germline CDR1 SGHVS, CDR2 FQNEAQ. The CDR3 DNA is TGTGCCAGCAGCTACGACAGCACAGATACGCAGTATTTT. This translates into CASSYDSTDTQYF. Full variable domain (rest looked up from reference TRBV7-8 and TRBJ2-3): GAGVSQSPRYKVAKRGQDVALRCDPISGHVSLFWYQQALGQGPEFLTYFQNEAQLDKSGLPSDRFFAERPEGSVSTLKIQRTQQEDSAVYLCASSYDSTDTQYFGPGTRLTVL.

This clonotype was seen a handful of times. The chain links TRBV6-1 to TRBJ2-7, with unresolved D. Trimming took 5 bases from V and 2 from J, leaving 10 bases between them. The CDR3 is made up of 13 amino acids. The germline V gene encodes CDR1 MNHNS and CDR2 SASEGT. The CDR3 sequence is CASSLDETYEQYF. The CDR3 DNA reads as TGTGCCAGCAGTCTGGACGAGACCTACGAGCAGTACTTC.

This clonotype was recorded a few times. CDR3 nucleotides: TGCGCCAGCAGTGGGACTAGCGGGGGGGACAGCTCCTACAATGAGCAGTTCTTC. Protein product: CASSGTSGGDSSYNEQFF. The rearrangement joins TRBV10-2 to TRBJ2-1; 15 nucleotides match TRBD2. Germline V lookup: CDR1 WSHSY, CDR2 SAAADI. The CDR3 sequence is 18 residues long. Trimming at V came to 4 bases and at J to 0 bases, leaving 4 bases not matched to a gene.

V is TRBV12-3 or TRBV12-4 and J is TRBJ2-7; the D gene is possibly TRBD2 (5 bases). V lost 6 bases and J lost 6, with 12 bases in between. The CDR3 is made up of 12 amino acids. The DNA for the CDR3 is TGTGCCAGCAGCTTCGGTGAGGGCGAGCAGTACTTC. This encodes CASSFGEGEQYF.

The chain combines TRBV7-8 with TRBJ2-7, with D perhaps TRBD1 or TRBD2 (5 bases each). V lost 5 bases and J 6 bases, leaving 17 bases between the germline ends. The CDR3 runs 14 residues. Germline V gene data show CDR1 as SGHVS and CDR2 as FQNEAQ. This CDR3 is CASSLERGDFEQYF. In DNA form, the CDR3 reads TGTGCCAGCAGCCTAGAGAGGGGCGACTTCGAGCAGTACTTC.

The chain employs TRBV25-1 and TRBJ2-2; possible D gene TRBD1, 5 bases. CDR1 MGHDK and CDR2 SYGVNS come from the germline V gene. The CDR3 contains 15 residues. Between the trimmed V and J ends, which lost 8 bases and 1 base, there was a span of 14 bases. The CDR3 here is CASLNRQLNTGELFF. For the CDR3, the DNA is TGTGCCAGCTTAAACCGACAGCTGAACACCGGGGAGCTGTTTTTT.

This clonotype occurred a few times. The chain couples TRBV18 to TRBJ2-3; D is perhaps TRBD1 (6 bases). Trimming cost V 6 bases and J 0 bases, with 16 bases left between them. The germline gives CDR1 KGHSH, CDR2 LQKENI. CDR3 length: 16 amino acids. This CDR3 is CASSPKQGPSTDTQYF. The CDR3 nucleotides are TGTGCCAGCTCGCCTAAACAGGGACCTAGCACAGATACGCAGTATTTT.

This clonotype has more than one count but fewer than ten. The V call is TRBV20-1, the J call TRBJ2-3, with a tentative D call TRBD2 (6 bases). This CDR3 is 13 amino acids long. Trimming took off 3 bases at V and 4 bases at J, with 11 bases between the two ends. Germline values: CDR1 DFQATT, CDR2 SNEGSKA (reference sequence). The CDR3 spells CSASRERADTQYF. CDR3 sequence (DNA): TGCAGTGCTAGTCGGGAGCGGGCAGATACGCAGTATTTT.

This clonotype was observed a handful of times. The chain combines TRBV2 with TRBJ2-5, with D perhaps TRBD2 (6 bases). V was clipped by 7 bases and J by 2 bases, with 17 bases between them. Germline V CDR1 and CDR2: SNHLY, FYNNEI. This CDR3 has 15 residues. The CDR3 protein is CASTSSAGYQETQYF. In nucleotides, the CDR3 is TGTGCCAGCACATCGTCGGCGGGATATCAAGAGACCCAGTACTTC.

The rearrangement links TRBV9 to TRBJ2-5; 7 bases fit TRBD1. This CDR3 is 16 amino acids long. V lost 0 bases, J lost 5 bases, and 10 bases stayed unmatched. Germline values: CDR1 SGDLS, CDR2 YYNGEE. CDR3 in amino acids: CASSVDRGALGETQYF. The DNA for the CDR3 is TGTGCCAGCAGCGTAGACAGGGGCGCCCTGGGGGAGACCCAGTACTTC.

The V gene is TRBV6-5, the J gene TRBJ2-3; unclear D gene. The V gene lost 4 bases and the J gene lost 4 bases, with 12 bases spanning the gap. Germline values: CDR1 MNHEY, CDR2 SVGAGI. This CDR3 region has 14 residues. The CDR3 DNA reads TGTGCCAGCAGTTCCCTTTCAGGATCAGATACGCAGTATTTT. This codes for CASSSLSGSDTQYF.

The count of this clonotype is one. J is TRBJ2-2 and V is TRBV28, with 8 bases that match TRBD1. V gave up 5 bases and J gave up 0 bases; unmatched junction bases: 14. This CDR3 contains 19 residues. CDR1 MDHEN and CDR2 SYDVKM come from the germline V gene. This CDR3 is CASSPGPADRVSNTGELFF. For the CDR3, the DNA is TGTGCCAGCAGTCCGGGACCCGCGGACAGGGTTTCGAACACCGGGGAGCTGTTTTTT.

This clonotype was detected a few times. The J gene is TRBJ2-2, the V gene TRBV12-3 or TRBV12-4; D uncertain. This CDR3 region has 13 residues. The germline V and J ends were trimmed by 5 bases and 7 bases, with 11 bases remaining between them. The CDR3 DNA reads as TGTGCCAGCAGTCCCCTTTGGGGCGGGGAGCTGTTTTTT. Amino acid sequence: CASSPLWGGELFF.

This clonotype was counted between two and nine times. The chain combines TRBV6-4 with TRBJ2-1; 8 bases are a match to TRBD1. In germline, CDR1 is MRHNA, CDR2 SNTAGT. There are 12 residues in the CDR3. The V gene end was trimmed by 3 bases and the J gene end by 14 bases; junction bases not matched to a gene: 6. Here the CDR3 DNA reads TGTGCCAGCAGTGAGACAGGGGTCGGGAAGTTCTTC. This translates into CASSETGVGKFF.

This clonotype was detected a few times. The V and J genes are TRBV9 and TRBJ1-1, with D perhaps matching TRBD1 (5 bases). The CDR3 runs to 14 residues. Germline V CDR1 and CDR2: SGDLS, YYNGEE. The V and J ends lost 4 bases and 1 base respectively, with 11 bases between them. For the CDR3, the DNA is TGTGCCAGCAGCCCCCGGGGGGAGAACACTGAAGCTTTCTTT. The encoded protein is CASSPRGENTEAFF. The entire variable domain, with the rest obtained from reference TRBV9 and TRBJ1-1, is as follows: DSGVTQTPKHLITATGQRVTLRCSPRSGDLSVYWYQQSLDQGLQFLIQYYNGEERAKGNILERFSAQQFPDLHSELNLSSLELGDSALYFCASSPRGENTEAFFGQGTRLTVV.

Comment on this clonotype: Relative to the germline gene, one junction end is altered; a read error may explain this. This rearrangement joins TRBV7-7 to TRBJ2-1; 8 bases agree with TRBD2. The CDR3 has 17 residues. The germline CDR1 and CDR2 sequences are SSHAT and FNYEAQ (reference sequence). The CDR3 DNA reads as TGTGCTAGCAGCGCATCGCCGGGACTAGGGATCTACAATGAGCAGTTCTTC. Protein: CASSASPGLGIYNEQFF.

The chain combines TRBV5-1 with TRBJ2-6; D might be TRBD1 or TRBD2, each matching 5 bases. CDR1 SGHRS and CDR2 YFSETQ come from the germline V gene. CDR3 length: 16 residues. Trimming took off 5 bases at V and 2 bases at J, with 14 bases between the two ends. In DNA form, the CDR3 reads TGCGCCAGCAGTTGGGGCCGGGGCACTGGGGCCAACGTCCTGACTTTC. Translating gives CASSWGRGTGANVLTF.

This rearrangement joins TRBV29-1 to TRBJ2-7, with TRBD1 as a possible D gene (6 bases). Germline V gene data show CDR1 as SQVTM and CDR2 as ANQGSEA. This CDR3 contains 13 residues. Trimming removed 4 bases from V and 0 bases from J, with 10 bases in between. The CDR3 is CSVVTGSSYEQYF. CDR3 DNA sequence: TGCAGCGTTGTAACAGGGAGCTCCTACGAGCAGTACTTC.

This clonotype was counted a few times. The V gene is TRBV20-1, the J gene TRBJ1-1; possibly TRBD1 for D (5 bases). This CDR3 is 14 amino acids long. Looked up from germline, CDR1 is DFQATT and CDR2 is SNEGSKA (reference sequence). Trimming took 0 bases from V and 7 from J, leaving 15 bases between them. CDR3 protein: CSARDLGGGGEAFF. CDR3 DNA sequence: TGCAGTGCTAGAGATCTCGGGGGAGGCGGTGAAGCTTTCTTT.

This sequence joins TRBV4-2 and TRBJ2-5, with D hard to call. V dropped 0 bases and J dropped 5 bases, with 13 bases sitting between them. The CDR3 runs to 15 residues. Germline loops: CDR1 LGHNA, CDR2 YNFKEQ. The CDR3 spells CASSQDLSLIETQYF. The CDR3 nucleotides are TGTGCCAGCAGCCAAGACCTTTCTCTCATCGAGACCCAGTACTTC.

The chain recombines TRBV9 with TRBJ2-1; 10 positions agree with TRBD2. V lost 0 bases to trimming and J lost 9 bases; unmatched junction nucleotides: 12. The V gene's germline CDR1 is SGDLS and CDR2 YYNGEE. CDR3 length equals 17 residues. The CDR3 protein is CASSVAGGSGGAVEQFF. DNA for the CDR3: TGTGCCAGCAGCGTAGCAGGAGGGAGCGGGGGGGCCGTTGAGCAGTTCTTC.

This clonotype occurred many times. V and J are TRBV20-1 and TRBJ1-2; TRBD1 matches 7 bases. The V gene's germline CDR1 is DFQATT and CDR2 SNEGSKA (reference sequence). Trimming took 6 bases from V and 2 from J; bases not matched to a gene: 9. The CDR3 covers 14 residues. The CDR3 reads CSALQARGNYGYTF. The DNA for the CDR3 is TGCAGTGCCCTCCAGGCCAGGGGGAACTATGGCTACACCTTC.

This clonotype was recorded once. The CDR3 loop is CASSTHREVNETQYF. The CDR3 DNA is TGTGCCAGCAGCACGCACAGGGAGGTTAATGAGACCCAGTACTTC. The genes are TRBV6-2 or TRBV6-3 and TRBJ2-5; D tentatively reads TRBD1 or TRBD2 (6 bases each). The CDR3 sequence is 15 residues long. The germline V gene encodes CDR1 MNHEY and CDR2 SVGEGT. The V end lost 6 bases, the J end lost 5 bases, and 19 bases lay between the germline ends.

The genes are TRBV7-2 and TRBJ1-1; 7 bases agree with TRBD1. J gave up 0 bases and V 1 base, and 8 bases lay outside the gene matches. The CDR3 has 17 residues. Germline loops: CDR1 SGHTA, CDR2 FQGNSA. This CDR3 is CASSLVGQLNLNTEAFF. The CDR3 nucleotides read TGTGCCAGCAGCTTAGTGGGACAGCTAAACTTGAACACTGAAGCTTTCTTT.

The chain employs TRBV7-9 and TRBJ2-7; possibly TRBD2 for D (6 bases). Trimming took off 5 bases at V and 7 bases at J, with 15 bases between the two ends. Germline values: CDR1 SEHNR, CDR2 FQNEAQ (reference sequence). This CDR3 is 13 amino acids long. CDR3 region: CASSPPGGWEQYF. The DNA of the CDR3 is TGTGCCAGCAGCCCCCCTGGGGGGTGGGAGCAGTACTTC. The full variable domain, in which reference TRBV7-9 and TRBJ2-7 provide the parts outside the CDR3, is DTGVSQNPRHKITKRGQNVTFRCDPISEHNRLYWYRQTLGQGPEFLTYFQNEAQLEKSRLLSDRFSAERPKGSFSTLEIQRTEQGDSAMYLCASSPPGGWEQYFGPGTRLTVT.

V is TRBV11-2 and J is TRBJ2-7; possibly TRBD1 or TRBD2 for D (5 bases each). Germline lookup yields CDR1 SGHAT and CDR2 FQNNGV. Trimming removed 1 base at V and 5 bases at J, with 12 bases between. This CDR3 has 14 amino acids. The CDR3 loop reads CASSLVLGVDEQYF. CDR3 in DNA: TGTGCCAGCAGCTTAGTACTGGGGGTCGACGAGCAGTACTTC.

The chain links TRBV30 to TRBJ2-5, with D perhaps matching TRBD1 or TRBD2 (5 bases each). Between the trimmed V and J ends, which lost 3 bases and 5 bases, there was a span of 19 bases. Germline V gene sequence: CDR1 GTSNPN, CDR2 SVGIG (reference sequence). CDR3 size: 15 residues. The CDR3, as DNA: TGTGCCTGGAGGTGGAATGGGGGATCGGGCGAGACCCAGTACTTC. Protein sequence: CAWRWNGGSGETQYF. The variable domain in full, with the rest retrieved from reference TRBV30 and TRBJ2-5, is SQTIHQWPATLVQPVGSPLSLECTVEGTSNPNLYWYRQAAGRGLQLLFYSVGIGQISSEVPQNLSASRPQDRQFILSSKKLLLSDSGFYLCAWRWNGGSGETQYFGPGTRLLVL.